The 3 T cell receptor beta chains given below trace back to one sample, sequenced in a study of T cell responses to AZD1222 COVID-19 vaccine. The repertoire was sequenced with immunoSEQ multiplex PCR; TCRdb's copy has only in-frame clones and lacks some. The repertoire holds about 150,000 clones, with around 85% as singletons. The material sequenced was peripheral blood, taken on day 0 of AZD1222 vaccination. These receptor sequences come from an adult in good health.

This clone was found a few times. This chain connects TRBV27 to TRBJ2-1; 12 nucleotides match TRBD2. The V gene's germline CDR1 is MNHEY and CDR2 SMNVEV (reference sequence). V shed 8 bases, J shed 10 bases, and the junction held 9 bases outside the gene matches. The CDR3 extends over 14 amino acids. The CDR3 loop is CASRLAGAPPEQFF. DNA of the CDR3: TGTGCCAGCCGACTAGCGGGGGCCCCCCCAGAGCAGTTCTTC.

This chain joins TRBV6-5 and TRBJ2-7; 8 bases fit TRBD1. The J segment lost 2 bases and the V segment lost 5 bases, leaving 2 bases of the junction unmatched. There are 13 residues in the CDR3. Looked up from germline, CDR1 is MNHEY and CDR2 is SVGAGI. The CDR3 sequence is CASSKTGAYEQYF. In DNA, the CDR3 is TGTGCCAGCAGTAAGACAGGGGCCTACGAGCAGTACTTC.

V gene TRBV18 combines with J gene TRBJ1-2; a weak D match, TRBD1 (6 bases). The CDR3 length is 15 residues. Trimming left V 3 bases short and J 6 bases short, with 17 bases between. Per the germline V gene, CDR1 is KGHSH and CDR2 is LQKENI. CDR3 amino acids: CASSPDSSEYDGYTF. The CDR3 coding sequence is TGTGCCAGCTCACCGGACAGTTCAGAGTACGATGGCTACACCTTC.